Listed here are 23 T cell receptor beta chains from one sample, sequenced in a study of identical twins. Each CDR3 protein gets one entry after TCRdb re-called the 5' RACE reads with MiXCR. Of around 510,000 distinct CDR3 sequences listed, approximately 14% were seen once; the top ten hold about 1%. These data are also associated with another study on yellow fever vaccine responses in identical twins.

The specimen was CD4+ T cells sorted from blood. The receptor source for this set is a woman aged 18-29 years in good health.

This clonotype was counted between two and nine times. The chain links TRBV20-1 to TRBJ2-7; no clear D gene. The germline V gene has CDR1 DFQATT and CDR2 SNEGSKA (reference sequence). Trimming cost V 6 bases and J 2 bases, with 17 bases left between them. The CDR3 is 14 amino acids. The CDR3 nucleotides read TGCAGTGCCCCCGCCGAAGGGCCACCCTACGAGCAGTACTTC. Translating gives CSAPAEGPPYEQYF.

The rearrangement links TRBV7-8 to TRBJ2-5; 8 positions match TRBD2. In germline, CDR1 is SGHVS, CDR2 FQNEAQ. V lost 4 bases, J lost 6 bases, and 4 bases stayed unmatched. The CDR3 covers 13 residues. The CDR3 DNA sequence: TGTGCCAGCAGCTCCGGGACTAGTAAGACCCAGTACTTC. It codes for CASSSGTSKTQYF.

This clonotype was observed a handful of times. CDR3 protein: CASSPRTGNGNTIYF. The DNA of the CDR3 is TGTGCCAGCAGTCCGAGGACAGGGAATGGGAACACCATATATTTT. The chain couples TRBV12-3 or TRBV12-4 to TRBJ1-3, with 8 bases aligning to TRBD1. The length of the CDR3 is 15 residues. The trim removed 5 bases at V and 7 bases at J, leaving 10 bases unmatched.

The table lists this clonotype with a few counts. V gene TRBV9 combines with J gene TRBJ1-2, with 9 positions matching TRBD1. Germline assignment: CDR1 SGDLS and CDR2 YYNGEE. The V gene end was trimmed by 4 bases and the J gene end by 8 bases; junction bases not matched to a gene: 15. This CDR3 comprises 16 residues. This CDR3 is CASSKGQGTLTGGYTF. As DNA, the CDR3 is TGTGCCAGCAGCAAAGGACAGGGGACGCTGACGGGAGGCTACACCTTC.

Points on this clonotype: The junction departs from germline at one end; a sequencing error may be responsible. CDR3 sequence (DNA): TGTGCTAGTGGTATCTCTTCCTCCTCTGGGGCCAATGTCCTGACTTTC. Translating gives CASGISSSSGANVLTF. The V gene is TRBV12-5, the J gene TRBJ2-6, with D possibly TRBD1 on 5 matching bases. The CDR3 totals 16 residues. The germline V gene has CDR1 LGHNT and CDR2 FRNRAP.

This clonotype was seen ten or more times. The CDR3 region is CASSGGSGEETQYF. In nucleotides, the CDR3 is TGTGCCAGCAGCGGTGGTTCGGGGGAAGAGACCCAGTACTTC. This chain joins TRBV11-2 and TRBJ2-5; D is perhaps TRBD2 (6 bases). The length of the CDR3 is 14 residues. V lost 5 bases and J 3 bases, leaving 13 bases between the germline ends. CDR1 and CDR2 (germline): SGHAT, FQNNGV. The variable domain in full, with the rest retrieved from reference TRBV11-2 and TRBJ2-5, is EAGVAQSPRYKIIEKRQSVAFWCNPISGHATLYWYQQILGQGPKLLIQFQNNGVVDDSQLPKDRFSAERLKGVDSTLKIQPAKLEDSAVYLCASSGGSGEETQYFGPGTRLLVL.

CDR3 protein: CASSLLGGGLEAFF. CDR3 nucleotides: TGTGCCAGCAGCTTACTGGGCGGAGGGTTGGAAGCTTTCTTT. The chain employs TRBV7-3 and TRBJ1-1, with unresolved D. Germline values: CDR1 SGHTA, CDR2 FQGTGA. This CDR3 has 14 amino acids. The V gene lost 2 bases and the J gene lost 8 bases, with 15 bases spanning the gap.

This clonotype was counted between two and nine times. The CDR3 reads CASSQDVRLDEQYF. Written as DNA, the CDR3 is TGTGCCAGCAGCCAAGATGTCAGACTTGACGAGCAGTACTTC. The V and J genes are TRBV4-2 and TRBJ2-7; D is uncertain. This CDR3 contains 14 residues. The germline V gene encodes CDR1 LGHNA and CDR2 YNFKEQ. V was cut by 0 bases and J by 5 bases, with 11 bases left in between.

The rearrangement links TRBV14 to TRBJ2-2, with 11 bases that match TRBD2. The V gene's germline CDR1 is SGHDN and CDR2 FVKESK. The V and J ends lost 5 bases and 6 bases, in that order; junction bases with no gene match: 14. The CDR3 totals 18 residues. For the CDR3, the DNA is TGTGCCAGCAGCGCAAGACTAGCGGGAACTTCTGTGGCCGGGGAGCTGTTTTTT. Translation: CASSARLAGTSVAGELFF.

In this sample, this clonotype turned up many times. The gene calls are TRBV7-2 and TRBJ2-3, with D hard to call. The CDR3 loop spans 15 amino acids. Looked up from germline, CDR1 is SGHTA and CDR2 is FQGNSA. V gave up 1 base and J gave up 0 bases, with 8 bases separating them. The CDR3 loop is CASSLVPASTDTQYF. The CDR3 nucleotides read TGTGCCAGCAGCTTAGTCCCAGCTAGCACAGATACGCAGTATTTT.

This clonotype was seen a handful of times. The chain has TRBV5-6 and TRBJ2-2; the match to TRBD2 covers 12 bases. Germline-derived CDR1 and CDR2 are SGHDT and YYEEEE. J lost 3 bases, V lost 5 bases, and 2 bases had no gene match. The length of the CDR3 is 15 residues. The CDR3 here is CASRRLAGDTGELFF. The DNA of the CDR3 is TGTGCCAGCAGAAGACTAGCGGGGGACACCGGGGAGCTGTTTTTT.

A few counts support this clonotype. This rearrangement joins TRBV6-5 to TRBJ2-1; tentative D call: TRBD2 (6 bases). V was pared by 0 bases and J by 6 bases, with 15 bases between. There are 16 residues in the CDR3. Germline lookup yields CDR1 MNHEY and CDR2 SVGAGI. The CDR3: CASSYSRTTLGNEQFF. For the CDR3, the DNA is TGTGCCAGCAGTTACTCTCGGACTACGTTAGGCAATGAGCAGTTCTTC.

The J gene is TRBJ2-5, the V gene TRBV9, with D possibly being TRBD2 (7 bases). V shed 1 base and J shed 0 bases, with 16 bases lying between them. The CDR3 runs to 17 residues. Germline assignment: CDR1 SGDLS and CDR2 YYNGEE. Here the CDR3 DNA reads TGTGCCAGCAGCGTATCGTTCCGGGGGGCGGACCAAGAGACCCAGTACTTC. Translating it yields CASSVSFRGADQETQYF.

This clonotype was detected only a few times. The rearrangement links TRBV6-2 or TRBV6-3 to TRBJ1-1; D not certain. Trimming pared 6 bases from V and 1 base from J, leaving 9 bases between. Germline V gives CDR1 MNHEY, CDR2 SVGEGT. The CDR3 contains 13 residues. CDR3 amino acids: CASSEHGNTEAFF. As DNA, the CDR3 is TGTGCCAGCAGCGAGCACGGGAACACTGAAGCTTTCTTT.

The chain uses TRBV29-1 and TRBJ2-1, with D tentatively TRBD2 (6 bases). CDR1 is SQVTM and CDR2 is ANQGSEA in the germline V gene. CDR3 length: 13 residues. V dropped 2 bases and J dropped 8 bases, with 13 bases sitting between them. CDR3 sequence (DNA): TGCAGCGTTGAACCGCAATGGGGGGATGAGCAGTTCTTC. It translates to CSVEPQWGDEQFF.

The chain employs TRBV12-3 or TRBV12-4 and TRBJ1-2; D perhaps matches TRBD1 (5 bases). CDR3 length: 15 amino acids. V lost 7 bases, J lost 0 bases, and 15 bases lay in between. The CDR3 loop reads CASIQDKSSNYGYTF. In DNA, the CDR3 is TGTGCCAGCATTCAGGACAAAAGCTCTAACTATGGCTACACCTTC.

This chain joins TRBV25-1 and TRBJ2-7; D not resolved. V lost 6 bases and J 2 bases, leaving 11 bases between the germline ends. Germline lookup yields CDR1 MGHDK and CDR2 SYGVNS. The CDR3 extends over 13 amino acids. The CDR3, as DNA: TGTGCCAGCAGCCCCGGTCGTACCTACGAGCAGTACTTC. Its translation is CASSPGRTYEQYF.

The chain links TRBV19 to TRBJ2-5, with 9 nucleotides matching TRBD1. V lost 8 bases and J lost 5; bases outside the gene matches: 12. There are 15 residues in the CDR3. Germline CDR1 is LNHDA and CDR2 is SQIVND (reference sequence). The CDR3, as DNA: TGTGCCAGTGGCTTATATGGGACAGGGCCGGAGACCCAGTACTTC. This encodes CASGLYGTGPETQYF.

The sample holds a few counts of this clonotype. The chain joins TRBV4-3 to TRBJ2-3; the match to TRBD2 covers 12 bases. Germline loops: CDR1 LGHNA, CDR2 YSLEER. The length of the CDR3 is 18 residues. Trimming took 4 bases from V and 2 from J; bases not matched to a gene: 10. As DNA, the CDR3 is TGCGCCAGCAGCCCCGATAGATGGACTAGCGGGGTCACAGATACGCAGTATTTT. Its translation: CASSPDRWTSGVTDTQYF.

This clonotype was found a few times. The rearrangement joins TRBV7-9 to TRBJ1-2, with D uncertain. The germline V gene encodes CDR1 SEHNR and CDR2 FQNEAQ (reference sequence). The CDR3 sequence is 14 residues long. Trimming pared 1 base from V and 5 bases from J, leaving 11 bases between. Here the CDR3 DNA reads TGTGCCAGCAGCTTAGGGGGTTCGGCGTATGGCTACACCTTC. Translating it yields CASSLGGSAYGYTF.

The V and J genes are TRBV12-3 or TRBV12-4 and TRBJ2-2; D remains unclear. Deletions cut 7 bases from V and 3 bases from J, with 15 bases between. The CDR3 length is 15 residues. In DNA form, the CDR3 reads TGTGCCAGCACCCTTGCCGGCTTGGACACCGGGGAGCTGTTTTTT. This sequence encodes CASTLAGLDTGELFF.

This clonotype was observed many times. The CDR3 DNA reads as TGTGCCAGCAGCTTACAATGGCCAGATACGCAGTATTTT. Encoded protein: CASSLQWPDTQYF. This chain joins TRBV7-2 and TRBJ2-3; D uncertain. Germline CDR1 is SGHTA and CDR2 is FQGNSA. V lost 2 bases and J 4 bases, leaving 7 bases between the germline ends. This CDR3 has 13 amino acids.

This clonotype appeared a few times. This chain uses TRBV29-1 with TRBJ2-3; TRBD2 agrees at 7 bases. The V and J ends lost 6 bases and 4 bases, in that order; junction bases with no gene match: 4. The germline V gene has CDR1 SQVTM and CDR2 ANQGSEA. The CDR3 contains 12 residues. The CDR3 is CSVQAGADTQYF. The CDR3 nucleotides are TGCAGCGTGCAGGCGGGAGCAGATACGCAGTATTTT.